This record looks at one TCR beta chain sequence and its context. The CDR3 consists of 15 residues. V was clipped by 3 bases and J by 0 bases, with 14 bases between them. Germline V gene data show CDR1 as GTSNPN and CDR2 as SVGIG (reference sequence). The sample belongs to a study of Graves' ophthalmopathy and Graves' hyperthyroidism. Patients newly diagnosed with hyperthyroidism, under 2 months' duration, were aged 18 to 65, the study reports. Isolation of PBMCs was performed using 7.5 to 10 ml of fresh peripheral blood. Beta-chain TCR CDR3 regions were amplified from RNA transcripts. HTBI-primed first-round RT-PCR preceded second-round multiplex PCR. In TCRdb, the multiplex PCR reads were re-called with MiXCR into one record per CDR3 protein. The sample consists of hundreds of thousands of distinct CDR3 sequences, approximately 22% of them appearing once.

This clonotype was sampled from a woman aged 18-29 years with stable Graves' hyperthyroidism. Some clones in this sample may be carry-over from other donors' samples. Sequencing was performed on peripheral blood. The V call is TRBV30, the J call TRBJ1-1; perhaps TRBD1 as D (5 bases). The CDR3 protein is CAWRGKTVMNTEAFF. The CDR3 DNA reads as TGTGCCTGGAGGGGAAAGACAGTGATGAACACTGAAGCTTTCTTT.